A selection of T cell receptor beta chains follows, all from one sample in a study of metastatic and nonmetastatic thyroid tumors. TCRdb reprocessed the PCR reads using MiXCR. Seen here are about 24,000 clones, less than 25% observed once, and the top ten hold more than 6.5%. The sample was blood. The receptors originated from a female donor with papillary thyroid cancer or a benign thyroid nodule (not recorded which). Some clones in this sample may be carry-over from other donors' samples. The CDR3 runs from the conserved cysteine through the conserved F or W. The D gene is left open where the match is weak. Size values are once, few and many counts, or a class for expanded clones, and some rows have none.

TGTGCCAGCAGCAAGGCGTCCGGGGAGCTGTTTTTT CASSKASGELFF many TRBJ2-2 . TRBV3-1
TGTGCCTGGAGTGTGCATGGGACTTCACCCCTCCACTTT CAWSVHGTSPLHF . TRBJ1-6 . TRBV30
TGTGCCAGCAGCCAACCGGGGGCGGGAGGAGGGACCGGGGAGCTGTTTTTT CASSQPGAGGGTGELFF many TRBJ2-2 TRBD2 TRBV3-1
TGCAGTGCTAGAGTCCCTAGGTACGGGGAGACAGGGGAAAATAATTCACCCCTCCACTTT CSARVPRYGETGENNSPLHF medium-sized TRBJ1-6 TRBD1 TRBV20-1
TGCGCCAGCAGTGAATACGACACGGGGCTCTATGAGCAGCTCTTC CASSEYDTGLYEQLF . TRBJ2-1 . TRBV25-1
TGCGCCAGCGGGGGCGCCGGGGTGAAGTATGGCTACACCTTC CASGGAGVKYGYTF medium-sized TRBJ1-2 . TRBV10-2
TGCGCCAGCAGCTTGGGGATCAGTAATTCACCCCTCCACTTT CASSLGISNSPLHF medium-sized TRBJ1-6 . TRBV5-1
TGTGCCAGCAGGGACACAGGGCAACACTATGGCTACACCTTC CASRDTGQHYGYTF medium-sized TRBJ1-2 . TRBV6-1
TGTGCCAGTAGTTTGGGGACAGGGATTCAGCCCCAGCATTTT CASSLGTGIQPQHF . TRBJ1-5 TRBD1 TRBV19
TGTGCCAGCAGCTTAGTGGCAGGGGGGACCACCCGGGAGCTGTTTTTT CASSLVAGGTTRELFF . TRBJ2-2 . TRBV11-3
TGCAGTGCTAGGTTCCTAGCGGGAGTTTATTACGAGCAGTACTTC CSARFLAGVYYEQYF . TRBJ2-7 TRBD2 TRBV20-1
TGTGCCTGGACTCTGACCGGGGCCTATAATGAAAAACTGTTTTTT CAWTLTGAYNEKLFF . TRBJ1-4 . TRBV30
TGTGCCAGCAGCCGAGGACAGTCCTACGAGCAGTACTTC CASSRGQSYEQYF many TRBJ2-7 . TRBV3-1
TGTGCCAGCAGCTCAGAGCCAGATACGCAGTATTTT CASSSEPDTQYF many TRBJ2-3 . TRBV7-8